The 14 T cell receptor beta chains below were found in one sample sequenced in a study of cytomegalovirus exposure and HLA in healthy donors. The primer mix had 60 Vbeta and 13 Jbeta primers. Measured with immunoSEQ multiplex PCR; TCRdb has only the in-frame clones, and not every one. This sample has 95,000 to 150,000 clones, with around 80% found just once. The sequenced material came from PBMCs. The receptors come from a woman aged 35 to 49 in good health and CMV-seropositive.

The chain is built from TRBV30 and TRBJ1-5; possible D gene TRBD1, 6 bases. Germline lookup yields CDR1 GTSNPN and CDR2 SVGIG (reference sequence). This CDR3 contains 15 residues. Deletions cut 4 bases from V and 4 bases from J, with 17 bases between. The CDR3 loop reads CAWTRAGAINQPQHF. CDR3 in DNA: TGTGCCTGGACCCGGGCGGGGGCGATAAATCAGCCCCAGCATTTT.

The chain recombines TRBV29-1 with TRBJ1-1; D possibly corresponds to TRBD1 (5 bases). There are 13 residues in the CDR3. V dropped 4 bases and J dropped 7 bases, with 16 bases sitting between them. The V gene's germline CDR1 is SQVTM and CDR2 ANQGSEA. The CDR3 sequence is CSVAPSRDFEAFF. The CDR3 nucleotides are TGCAGCGTTGCCCCTAGCAGGGACTTTGAAGCTTTCTTT.

The chain combines TRBV30 with TRBJ2-1; 7 bases map to TRBD2. Germline CDR1 is GTSNPN and CDR2 is SVGIG (reference sequence). V lost 0 bases and J lost 8; bases outside the gene matches: 1. The CDR3 spans 12 residues. The CDR3 region is CAWSVRGDEQFF. The CDR3 DNA reads TGTGCCTGGAGTGTTCGGGGGGATGAGCAGTTCTTC.

The J gene is TRBJ2-1, the V gene TRBV9; 11 bases are shared with TRBD2. V dropped 3 bases and J dropped 4; count of bases not matched to a gene: 3. There are 15 residues in the CDR3. Germline-derived CDR1 and CDR2 are SGDLS and YYNGEE. The CDR3 DNA is TGTGCCAGCAGCGAGGGACTAGCGGCGTACAATGAGCAGTTCTTC. Encoded protein: CASSEGLAAYNEQFF.

Comments on this clone: This sample also contains other DNA sequences that code for the same CDR3. The gene calls are TRBV2 and TRBJ2-7; D call uncertain. Germline CDR1 reads SNHLY; CDR2 reads FYNNEI. The CDR3 contains 13 residues. Deletions cut 6 bases from V and 1 base from J, with 10 bases between. CDR3 coding DNA: TGTGCCAGCAGCGGCCGGGTATCCTACGAGCAGTACTTC. It translates to CASSGRVSYEQYF.

The genes are TRBV5-1 and TRBJ1-1; 9 nucleotides match TRBD1. From germline, CDR1 is SGHRS and CDR2 YFSETQ. CDR3 length: 15 residues. The junction had 5 bases not matched to a gene; V was cut back by 0 bases and J by 5 bases. CDR3 DNA: TGCGCCAGCAGCTTGGATACAGGGGGCAGAACTGAAGCTTTCTTT. This translates into CASSLDTGGRTEAFF.

This chain joins TRBV7-6 and TRBJ2-1; TRBD1 aligns across 7 bases. The V gene's germline CDR1 is SGHVS and CDR2 FNYEAQ. This CDR3 is 16 amino acids long. With V trimmed by 5 bases and J by 0 bases, 7 bases remained unmatched. The CDR3 DNA reads TGTGCCAGCAGCCCGACAGGGATAAGCTCCTACAATGAGCAGTTCTTC. This encodes CASSPTGISSYNEQFF.

V is TRBV7-9 and J is TRBJ2-5; possibly TRBD1 for D (5 bases). This CDR3 is 14 amino acids long. Germline-derived CDR1 and CDR2 are SEHNR and FQNEAQ (reference sequence). Deletions cut 2 bases from V and 4 bases from J, with 11 bases between. The CDR3 sequence: CASSLRRQGETQYF. As DNA, the CDR3 is TGTGCCAGCAGCTTAAGAAGGCAGGGAGAGACCCAGTACTTC.

The chain recombines TRBV7-2 with TRBJ2-1; 12 bases align to TRBD2. V shed 3 bases and J 7 bases; nucleotides not matched to a gene: 7. Looked up from germline, CDR1 is SGHTA and CDR2 is FQGNSA. The CDR3 is 16 amino acids. CDR3: CASSFLAGGPLNEQFF. The CDR3 DNA sequence: TGTGCCAGCAGCTTCCTAGCGGGAGGGCCTTTGAATGAGCAGTTCTTC.

The rearrangement links TRBV5-4 to TRBJ2-7; 7 nucleotides agree with TRBD1. Per germline, CDR1 SGHNT and CDR2 YYREEE (reference sequence). The CDR3 covers 14 residues. With 4 bases clipped from V and 2 bases from J, the junction kept 6 bases outside the gene matches. The CDR3: CASSRETGAYEQYF. The CDR3, as DNA: TGTGCCAGCAGCCGAGAAACAGGGGCCTACGAGCAGTACTTC.

This chain connects TRBV10-2 to TRBJ2-2, with a possible D match to TRBD2 (6 bases). Germline loops: CDR1 WSHSY, CDR2 SAAADI. CDR3 size: 14 residues. Trimming shortened V by 4 bases and J by 7 bases, and 13 bases separated the two germline ends. The DNA for the CDR3 is TGCGCCAGCAGTGGGGAGCGGGTGGGCGGGGAGCTGTTTTTT. This gives the protein CASSGERVGGELFF.

This clone is a singleton in its sample. This chain links TRBV2 with TRBJ2-5, with 7 bases aligning to TRBD1. Germline V lookup: CDR1 SNHLY, CDR2 FYNNEI. The CDR3 totals 14 residues. Losses at the gene ends were 5 bases for V and 11 bases for J; bases not matched to a gene: 14. The CDR3 bases are TGTGCCAGCAGTTGGGACAGCGAAATTTGGGAGCAGTACTTC. This gives the protein CASSWDSEIWEQYF.

This clone was seen only a few times. V and J are TRBV4-2 and TRBJ2-2; no clear D gene. V lost 2 bases to trimming and J lost 0 bases, with 10 bases between them. Germline-derived CDR1 and CDR2 are LGHNA and YNFKEQ. The CDR3 is 16 residues long. For the CDR3, the DNA is TGTGCCAGCAGCCAAAATTACTTGTCGAACACCGGGGAGCTGTTTTTT. This sequence encodes CASSQNYLSNTGELFF.

V and J are TRBV5-4 and TRBJ2-1; D is perhaps TRBD2 (6 bases). Germline lookup yields CDR1 SGHNT and CDR2 YYREEE (reference sequence). This CDR3 spans 13 amino acids. Deletions cut 2 bases from V and 6 bases from J, with 9 bases between. The CDR3 protein is CASSLGDFNEQFF. In DNA form, the CDR3 reads TGTGCCAGCAGCTTAGGGGACTTCAATGAGCAGTTCTTC.